One sample yielded the 29 T cell receptor beta chains listed below, sequenced in a study of T cell changes during pregnancy in multiple sclerosis. TCRdb keeps only in-frame clones here, not all; method: immunoSEQ multiplex PCR. The repertoire holds around 100,000 clones, with approximately 89% as singletons. Sample: peripheral blood, taken after pregnancy. All receptors come from a female donor with multiple sclerosis, enrolled in a pregnancy study.

The chain carries TRBV9 and TRBJ1-5; D is ambiguous. The length of the CDR3 is 13 residues. Germline values: CDR1 SGDLS, CDR2 YYNGEE. V was clipped by 2 bases and J by 6 bases, with 9 bases between them. CDR3 DNA sequence: TGTGCCAGCAGCGTCGGAGACGGTCAGCCCCAGCATTTT. Protein: CASSVGDGQPQHF.

This chain joins TRBV4-1 and TRBJ2-7, with 9 bases lining up with TRBD2. CDR3 length: 16 amino acids. Germline trimming cut 3 bases from V and 1 base from J; bases unmatched to any gene: 7. Germline V lookup: CDR1 MGHRA, CDR2 YSYEKL. The CDR3 nucleotides are TGCGCCAGCAGCCACCGACTAGCGGACTTATCCTACGAGCAGTACTTC. This sequence encodes CASSHRLADLSYEQYF.

This chain uses TRBV4-1 with TRBJ2-7; 8 nucleotides agree with TRBD1. Germline loops: CDR1 MGHRA, CDR2 YSYEKL. This CDR3 spans 15 amino acids. V shed 1 base, J shed 5 bases, and the junction held 7 bases outside the gene matches. CDR3 loop: CASSQAGQGIHEQYF. In DNA, the CDR3 is TGCGCCAGCAGCCAAGCAGGACAGGGCATCCACGAGCAGTACTTC.

V usage is TRBV6-6 and J usage is TRBJ2-7; perhaps TRBD1 as D (5 bases). Germline V gene data show CDR1 as MNHNY and CDR2 as SVGAGI (reference sequence). The length of the CDR3 is 13 residues. The V and J ends lost 2 bases and 3 bases respectively, with 8 bases between them. This chain's CDR3 is CASSYDSYYEQYF. The CDR3 nucleotides read TGTGCCAGCAGTTACGACAGCTACTACGAGCAGTACTTC.

The V gene is TRBV21-1, the J gene TRBJ1-6; the table assigns TRBD1, which was not confirmed against the DNA. TRBV21-1 constitutes a pseudogene. The CDR3 is made up of 15 amino acids. CDR3 sequence (DNA): TGTGCCAGCAGCATCCCTCACGCGCGACAGGGGCCCCTCCACTTT. It codes for CASSIPHARQGPLHF.

The chain links TRBV29-1 to TRBJ2-7; 10 bases agree with TRBD1. The CDR3 runs to 15 residues. V lost 0 bases, J lost 4 bases, and 6 bases stayed unmatched. CDR1 SQVTM and CDR2 ANQGSEA come from the germline V gene. The CDR3 reads CSVEDDRTGGYEQYF. DNA of the CDR3: TGCAGCGTTGAAGATGATAGGACAGGGGGGTACGAGCAGTACTTC.

V gene TRBV19 combines with J gene TRBJ2-1; tentatively, D is TRBD2 (7 bases). Trimming pared 6 bases from V and 3 bases from J, leaving 21 bases between. Germline V lookup: CDR1 LNHDA, CDR2 SQIVND (reference sequence). The CDR3 spans 17 residues. CDR3 bases: TGTGCCAGTAGCGGGACAAGGGGGAGGGGGGACTACAATGAGCAGTTCTTC. Protein product: CASSGTRGRGDYNEQFF.

V is TRBV27 and J is TRBJ1-4; TRBD1 matches at 7 bases. This CDR3 has 14 amino acids. Germline CDR1 MNHEY, CDR2 SMNVEV (reference sequence). J gave up 7 bases and V 6 bases, and 8 bases lay outside the gene matches. The CDR3 reads CASRVQGLGEKLFF. The CDR3 DNA sequence: TGTGCCAGCAGAGTACAGGGGTTGGGTGAAAAACTGTTTTTT.

DNA for the CDR3: TGTGCCAGCCGACAGGTAAACAATCAGCCCCAGCATTTT. Residues: CASRQVNNQPQHF. This chain uses TRBV6-1 with TRBJ1-5, with TRBD1 as a possible D gene (6 bases). Looked up from germline, CDR1 is MNHNS and CDR2 is SASEGT. V lost 8 bases to trimming and J lost 3 bases, with 11 bases between them. There are 13 residues in the CDR3.

The CDR3 here is CASSSSQVSGNTIYF. The CDR3 nucleotides are TGTGCCAGCAGTTCGTCCCAGGTCTCTGGAAACACCATATATTTT. The chain employs TRBV28 and TRBJ1-3; no definite D call. V lost 4 bases, J lost 0 bases, and 10 bases lay in between. The CDR3 is made up of 15 amino acids. The germline V gene encodes CDR1 MDHEN and CDR2 SYDVKM.

This chain connects TRBV7-9 to TRBJ2-4; D not certain. There are 14 residues in the CDR3. The ends were cut back, 5 bases at V and 6 bases at J, with 14 bases in the middle. Germline lookup yields CDR1 SEHNR and CDR2 FQNEAQ (reference sequence). Here the CDR3 reads CASSTTTLRNIQYF. CDR3 coding DNA: TGTGCCAGCAGCACCACTACGCTACGAAACATTCAGTACTTC.

The rearrangement joins TRBV5-1 to TRBJ1-2; D is perhaps TRBD1 (5 bases). Looked up from germline, CDR1 is SGHRS and CDR2 is YFSETQ. The CDR3 has 14 amino acids. The V end lost 3 bases, the J end lost 6 bases, and 15 bases lay between the germline ends. The chain's CDR3 is CASSSQTDLDGYTF. The CDR3 nucleotides read TGCGCCAGCAGCTCCCAGACAGACTTAGATGGCTACACCTTC.

The J gene is TRBJ2-3, the V gene TRBV9; TRBD2 aligns across 8 bases. Germline values: CDR1 SGDLS, CDR2 YYNGEE. This CDR3 is 18 amino acids long. V was pared by 0 bases and J by 2 bases, with 11 bases of the junction left unmatched. Here the CDR3 DNA reads TGTGCCAGCAGCGTAGCGCTGGAAGCGGGGGTGCCCACAGATACGCAGTATTTT. The encoded protein is CASSVALEAGVPTDTQYF.

The chain links TRBV7-9 to TRBJ2-5, with 7 bases fitting TRBD1. The CDR3 totals 15 residues. Germline CDR1 is SEHNR and CDR2 is FQNEAQ (reference sequence). The ends lost 5 bases at V and 1 base at J; junction bases unmatched: 7. The chain's CDR3 is CASSIETGLQETQYF. The CDR3 DNA reads TGTGCCAGCAGCATAGAGACAGGGCTCCAAGAGACCCAGTACTTC.

V and J are TRBV4-1 and TRBJ1-4, with 9 positions matching TRBD1. Germline V gene data show CDR1 as MGHRA and CDR2 as YSYEKL. Losses at the gene ends were 0 bases for V and 7 bases for J; bases not matched to a gene: 6. The CDR3 loop spans 16 amino acids. In DNA, the CDR3 is TGCGCCAGCAGCCAAGAAGGGACAGGGAGGGGTGAAAAACTGTTTTTT. Its protein is CASSQEGTGRGEKLFF.

This chain joins TRBV18 and TRBJ1-6, with 11 nucleotides matching TRBD1. Germline CDR1 KGHSH, CDR2 LQKENI. V was clipped by 3 bases and J by 7 bases; unmatched bases: 2. The CDR3 contains 15 residues. DNA of the CDR3: TGTGCCAGCTCACCCGGGACAGGGGGAAATTCACCCCTCCACTTT. It yields the protein CASSPGTGGNSPLHF.

The CDR3 reads CASSLNGRGKEQYF. The CDR3 bases are TGTGCCAGCAGCTTAAACGGCAGGGGTAAAGAGCAGTACTTC. The chain couples TRBV7-3 to TRBJ2-7, with a tentative D call TRBD1 (6 bases). Germline loops: CDR1 SGHTA, CDR2 FQGTGA. The CDR3 length is 14 residues. The ends were cut back, 1 base at V and 7 bases at J, with 14 bases in the middle.

The chain uses TRBV5-8 and TRBJ2-7; tentative D call: TRBD2 (6 bases). Germline CDR1 is SGHTS and CDR2 is YDEGEE. V shed 0 bases and J shed 1 base, with 11 bases lying between them. The CDR3 totals 15 residues. CDR3 bases: TGTGCCAGCAGCTTGGCGGGGGTAGGTTCCTACGAGCAGTACTTC. Encoded protein: CASSLAGVGSYEQYF.

The chain has TRBV7-9 and TRBJ2-7, with 9 positions matching TRBD2. Trimming at V came to 0 bases and at J to 2 bases, leaving 8 bases not matched to a gene. Germline assignment: CDR1 SEHNR and CDR2 FQNEAQ (reference sequence). The CDR3 runs to 17 residues. CDR3 residues: CASSLAGLSGGPYEQYF. The CDR3 coding sequence is TGTGCCAGCAGCTTAGCGGGACTTAGCGGGGGACCCTACGAGCAGTACTTC.

This chain links TRBV7-2 with TRBJ1-2, with a weak D call TRBD1 (5 bases). This CDR3 is 13 amino acids long. Trimming shortened V by 5 bases and J by 4 bases, and 11 bases separated the two germline ends. Germline CDR1 SGHTA, CDR2 FQGNSA. The DNA of the CDR3 is TGTGCCAGCAGCCGACAGAAGTCCTATGGCTACACCTTC. It is translated as CASSRQKSYGYTF. Combining the CDR3 with reference TRBV7-2 and TRBJ1-2 gives the whole variable domain GAGVSQSPSNKVTEKGKDVELRCDPISGHTALYWYRQSLGQGLEFLIYFQGNSAPDKSGLPSDRFSAERTGGSVSTLTIQRTQQEDSAVYLCASSRQKSYGYTFGSGTRLTVV.

V is TRBV9 and J is TRBJ2-5; D is possibly TRBD1 (6 bases). V gave up 0 bases and J gave up 5 bases, with 14 bases separating them. Germline CDR1 and CDR2: SGDLS and YYNGEE. The CDR3 has 15 residues. CDR3 coding DNA: TGTGCCAGCAGCGTAGGACAGGACTCAGGGGAGACCCAGTACTTC. Protein: CASSVGQDSGETQYF.

This chain joins TRBV6-6 and TRBJ2-1, with TRBD2 identical over 8 bases. V was clipped by 8 bases and J by 9 bases; unmatched bases: 6. CDR1 is MNHNY and CDR2 is SVGAGI in the germline V gene (reference sequence). This CDR3 contains 12 residues. This CDR3 reads CASRGGPVEQFF. The CDR3 coding sequence is TGTGCCAGCCGGGGGGGCCCGGTTGAGCAGTTCTTC.

The chain links TRBV20-1 to TRBJ2-7; no definite D call. This CDR3 contains 11 residues. CDR1 and CDR2 (germline): DFQATT, SNEGSKA (reference sequence). With 1 base removed from V and 4 bases from J, the gap between germline ends came to 5 bases. The CDR3 protein is CSARGQYEQYF. CDR3 DNA sequence: TGCAGTGCTAGAGGGCAGTACGAGCAGTACTTC.

V and J are TRBV27 and TRBJ2-7; 10 nucleotides agree with TRBD2. The trim removed 2 bases at V and 2 bases at J, leaving 9 bases unmatched. The V gene's germline CDR1 is MNHEY and CDR2 SMNVEV (reference sequence). The CDR3 has 17 amino acids. The CDR3 is CASSLGLRTSGPYEQYF. In nucleotides, the CDR3 is TGTGCCAGCAGTTTAGGTCTAAGGACTAGCGGTCCCTACGAGCAGTACTTC.

The genes are TRBV2 and TRBJ2-3; 7 bases align to TRBD1. Germline-derived CDR1 and CDR2 are SNHLY and FYNNEI. The length of the CDR3 is 17 residues. Trimming cost V 10 bases and J 0 bases; bases outside gene matches: 16. The CDR3: CATPGQPTPLSTDTQYF. CDR3 in DNA: TGTGCCACCCCGGGACAGCCTACTCCCCTTAGCACAGATACGCAGTATTTT.

This chain uses TRBV15 with TRBJ1-1; TRBD1 matches 7 bases. Germline-derived CDR1 and CDR2 are LNHNV and YYDKDF (reference sequence). The CDR3 loop spans 15 amino acids. The J segment lost 1 base and the V segment lost 3 bases, leaving 5 bases of the junction unmatched. This chain's CDR3 is CATSSYTGANTEAFF. The CDR3, as DNA: TGTGCCACCAGCAGTTATACAGGGGCGAACACTGAAGCTTTCTTT.

This sequence joins TRBV7-3 and TRBJ1-6, with TRBD1 matching over 10 bases. This CDR3 is built from 14 residues. With V trimmed by 3 bases and J by 9 bases, 2 bases remained unmatched. In germline, CDR1 is SGHTA, CDR2 FQGTGA. The CDR3 loop reads CASSLGQGCSPLHF. CDR3 nucleotides: TGTGCCAGCAGCTTGGGACAGGGGTGTTCACCCCTCCACTTT.

In this sample, this clone turned up once. The rearrangement links TRBV6-6 to TRBJ2-5, with D maybe TRBD1 (6 bases). The length of the CDR3 is 14 residues. CDR1 is MNHNY and CDR2 is SVGAGI in the germline V gene (reference sequence). The ends were cut back, 7 bases at V and 4 bases at J, with 16 bases in the middle. Here the CDR3 reads CASNLGGTLETQYF. The CDR3 DNA sequence: TGTGCCAGCAACTTAGGGGGTACTTTAGAGACCCAGTACTTC.

CDR3 sequence: CASSGGGTEAFF. CDR3 bases: TGCGCCAGCAGCGGCGGGGGGACTGAAGCTTTCTTT. The chain links TRBV10-2 to TRBJ1-1, with D possibly TRBD1 on 5 matching bases. Looked up from germline, CDR1 is WSHSY and CDR2 is SAAADI. Between the trimmed V and J ends, which lost 6 bases and 5 bases, there was a span of 10 bases. The CDR3 loop spans 12 amino acids.